This T cell receptor beta chain was captured by sequencing in a study of T cell clonality in common variable immunodeficiency. Findings and caveats of the study: Fewer deletions and N-nucleotide insertions were reportedly seen in common variable immunodeficiency TCR beta sequences. The cause of increased CVID clonality remains unclear without subpopulation sequencing. Compared with healthy controls, CVID subjects showed increased TCRbeta clonality, mostly in about a third.

The CDR3 totals 14 residues. The V gene's germline CDR1 is MNHNS and CDR2 SASEGT. Blood samples were heparinized, 5 to 8 ml per donor. Sequencing input was equivalent genomic DNA from CVID and controls. The table came from immunoSEQ multiplex PCR; TCRdb's copy has only in-frame clones and leaves some out. The repertoire consists of over 20,000 clones, none detected only once. This clone was seen only a few times. The target antigen is unknown. One end of the junction varies from germline; a read error may be responsible. The sequenced fragment ends 3 residues before the CDR3 boundary, so the rest is inferred from the germline J gene.

The chain joins TRBV6-1 to TRBJ1-2; 7 positions match TRBD1. The sequence derives from a human donor with common variable immunodeficiency. The material sequenced was peripheral blood mononuclear cells. The CDR3 bases that were read are TGTGCCAGCGGTGACAGGGCCAATAACTATGGC. This sequence encodes CASGDRANNYG. The entire CDR3 sequence reads CASGDRANNYGYTF.